A single sample is the source of the 26 T cell receptor beta chains below, sequenced in a study of blood T cells in healthy people across ages. Alongside a J-beta primer mix, a sample-barcoded 5' primer served in a second PCR lasting 7 to 11 cycles. TCRdb processed the 5' RACE reads anew with MiXCR; each CDR3 protein has one entry. The data show some 1,800,000 distinct CDR3 sequences, 35% to 50% seen once. The material sequenced was blood. The receptors were sampled from a human donor in good health.

This clonotype was seen at least ten times. The chain carries TRBV29-1 and TRBJ2-4; TRBD1 matches 9 bases. The germline gives CDR1 SQVTM, CDR2 ANQGSEA. The trim removed 3 bases at V and 10 bases at J, leaving 7 bases unmatched. The CDR3 has 13 residues. The CDR3 sequence: CSVEGGQGKIQYF. For the CDR3, the DNA is TGCAGCGTTGAGGGAGGACAGGGGAAAATTCAGTACTTC.

J is TRBJ1-2 and V is TRBV29-1; maybe TRBD1 (6 bases). The V end was cut by 6 bases, the J end by 8 bases, with 19 bases between. This CDR3 has 13 residues. Germline V gene lookup returns CDR1 SQVTM and CDR2 ANQGSEA. This CDR3 reads CSVPDRPRSGYTF. The CDR3 DNA follows: TGCAGCGTCCCAGACAGGCCGCGTTCGGGCTACACCTTC.

This clonotype was seen a handful of times. V is TRBV7-9 and J is TRBJ1-2; tentatively, D is TRBD1 (5 bases). This CDR3 is built from 16 residues. V lost 1 base to trimming and J lost 6 bases, with 18 bases between them. Germline assignment: CDR1 SEHNR and CDR2 FQNEAQ (reference sequence). This CDR3 is CASSLEARTTTHGYTF. CDR3 in DNA: TGTGCCAGCAGCTTAGAAGCGCGGACAACCACCCATGGCTACACCTTC.

This clonotype showed up just a few times. J is TRBJ2-2 and V is TRBV2; unclear D gene. This CDR3 has 15 residues. Trimming removed 6 bases from V and 1 base from J, with 12 bases in between. The germline CDR1 and CDR2 sequences are SNHLY and FYNNEI. The chain's CDR3 is CASSQAALNTGELFF. The CDR3 region has the DNA TGTGCCAGCAGCCAGGCAGCTCTGAACACCGGGGAGCTGTTTTTT.

This clonotype occurred a few times. J is TRBJ1-1 and V is TRBV25-1; no clear D. V lost 3 bases and J lost 1, with 15 bases in between. The CDR3 sequence is 16 residues long. Germline V gene data show CDR1 as MGHDK and CDR2 as SYGVNS. CDR3 region: CASSDQRVSSNTEAFF. In DNA form, the CDR3 reads TGTGCCAGCAGTGATCAGAGGGTCAGTTCGAACACTGAAGCTTTCTTT.

This chain links TRBV12-5 with TRBJ1-2; D is possibly TRBD1 (6 bases). This CDR3 is 12 amino acids long. CDR1 is LGHNT, CDR2 FRNRAP, per germline. V lost 4 bases to trimming and J lost 6 bases, with 9 bases between them. DNA of the CDR3: TGTGCTAGTGGTTGGGGGACAAATGGCTACACCTTC. Translation: CASGWGTNGYTF.

The V call is TRBV5-1, the J call TRBJ2-1; D may be TRBD1 (6 bases). Germline lookup yields CDR1 SGHRS and CDR2 YFSETQ. The CDR3 length is 16 residues. Trimming stripped 3 bases from V and 6 bases from J, with 19 bases between. In nucleotides, the CDR3 is TGCGCCAGCAGCTGGACCTCAACAGGGAACATCAATGAGCAGTTCTTC. It encodes CASSWTSTGNINEQFF.

This chain uses TRBV2 with TRBJ2-1; D is unresolved. CDR1 and CDR2 (germline): SNHLY, FYNNEI. This CDR3 is built from 12 residues. The germline V and J ends were trimmed by 5 bases and 10 bases, with 12 bases remaining between them. The CDR3 protein is CASSIGVIEQFF. CDR3 bases: TGTGCCAGCAGTATTGGCGTGATCGAGCAGTTCTTC.

This clonotype appeared a few times. The J gene is TRBJ1-2, the V gene TRBV11-2; 8 nucleotides line up with TRBD1. CDR3 length: 16 residues. Germline V gives CDR1 SGHAT, CDR2 FQNNGV. With 5 bases clipped from V and 4 bases from J, the junction kept 12 bases outside the gene matches. The CDR3 is CASSPRGGQVFYGYTF. DNA of the CDR3: TGTGCCAGCAGCCCGCGGGGGGGACAGGTTTTCTATGGCTACACCTTC.

The sample holds a few counts of this clonotype. This may stem from a read error, because a much larger clone lies one nucleotide away. V and J are TRBV15 and TRBJ2-3; TRBD2 matches 13 bases. The CDR3 runs 14 residues. Germline V gene sequence: CDR1 LNHNV, CDR2 YYDKDF (reference sequence). The CDR3 DNA reads TGTGCCACCAGCACAGGGACTAGCGGGGATACGCGGTATTTT. It yields the protein CATSTGTSGDTRYF.

This clonotype was picked up a small number of times. V is TRBV9 and J is TRBJ2-2; 10 nucleotides align to TRBD2. The junction had 7 bases not matched to a gene; V was cut back by 1 base and J by 4 bases. This CDR3 spans 17 amino acids. Germline V gene data show CDR1 as SGDLS and CDR2 as YYNGEE. CDR3 amino acids: CASSVTGTSVLTGELFF. Written as DNA, the CDR3 is TGTGCCAGCAGCGTAACCGGGACTAGCGTACTCACCGGGGAGCTGTTTTTT.

The table lists this clonotype with many counts. The chain uses TRBV12-3 or TRBV12-4 and TRBJ2-7; TRBD1 matches at 7 bases. CDR3 length: 15 residues. With 6 bases clipped from V and 0 bases from J, the junction kept 8 bases outside the gene matches. CDR3 coding DNA: TGTGCCAGCAGCTTGACAGGGCTTAGCTCCTACGAGCAGTACTTC. This codes for CASSLTGLSSYEQYF.

This clonotype has only a few counts. The genes are TRBV20-1 and TRBJ2-6; 7 nucleotides align to TRBD1. With V trimmed by 6 bases and J by 1 base, 6 bases remained unmatched. Germline CDR1 is DFQATT and CDR2 is SNEGSKA (reference sequence). The CDR3 consists of 15 residues. The CDR3 nucleotides read TGCAGTGCCTACAAACAGGGGTCTGGGGCCAACGTCCTGACTTTC. It translates to CSAYKQGSGANVLTF.

This rearrangement joins TRBV12-5 to TRBJ1-5, with 8 bases identical to TRBD1. This CDR3 contains 14 residues. Trimming removed 7 bases from V and 4 bases from J; junction bases left unmatched: 6. Germline loops: CDR1 LGHNT, CDR2 FRNRAP. The CDR3 loop is CASAQGAGNQPQHF. The DNA for the CDR3 is TGTGCTAGTGCCCAGGGGGCCGGTAATCAGCCCCAGCATTTT.

The CDR3 nucleotides read TGTGCCAGCAGCGACCGGACTAGCGCCTACAATGAGCAGTTCTTC. Protein sequence: CASSDRTSAYNEQFF. This chain links TRBV7-3 with TRBJ2-1; TRBD2 matches 9 bases. V lost 5 bases to trimming and J lost 2 bases; unmatched junction nucleotides: 4. Looked up from germline, CDR1 is SGHTA and CDR2 is FQGTGA. The CDR3 covers 15 residues.

This chain links TRBV12-3 or TRBV12-4 with TRBJ2-3; D perhaps matches TRBD1 (5 bases). CDR3 length: 14 amino acids. Trimming removed 6 bases from V and 3 bases from J, with 13 bases in between. The CDR3 spells CASRNSDRTDTQYF. The DNA for the CDR3 is TGTGCCAGCAGGAACAGTGACAGAACAGATACGCAGTATTTT.

This clonotype was detected only a few times. The chain combines TRBV7-2 with TRBJ2-3, with TRBD2 identical over 8 bases. Trimming took 3 bases from V and 2 from J; bases not matched to a gene: 13. From germline, CDR1 is SGHTA and CDR2 FQGNSA. The CDR3 runs 18 residues. The CDR3 DNA is TGTGCCAGCAGCTTCTCGATTTATCGGGGGGGTAACACAGATACGCAGTATTTT. Translating it yields CASSFSIYRGGNTDTQYF.

The chain is built from TRBV15 and TRBJ1-5; 10 bases line up with TRBD1. In germline, CDR1 is LNHNV, CDR2 YYDKDF (reference sequence). V lost 0 bases and J lost 3; bases outside the gene matches: 8. The CDR3 contains 18 residues. CDR3 coding DNA: TGTGCCACCAGCAGAGATCCAGGGGACAGGGGAGTCAATCAGCCCCAGCATTTT. As protein: CATSRDPGDRGVNQPQHF.

As to this clonotype: At one end the junction does not follow the germline gene, possibly because of a read error. The V gene is TRBV11-2, the J gene TRBJ1-2; D is ambiguous. Germline values: CDR1 SGHAT, CDR2 FQNNGV. This CDR3 spans 14 amino acids. CDR3 DNA: TGTGCCAGCGGCTTAGTCTTAGAAGGAGTTCGCTACACCTTC. Translating gives CASGLVLEGVRYTF.

This sequence joins TRBV29-1 and TRBJ2-5; D may be TRBD1 (6 bases). The CDR3 covers 15 residues. Germline lookup yields CDR1 SQVTM and CDR2 ANQGSEA. The V end lost 3 bases, the J end lost 11 bases, and 25 bases lay between the germline ends. This CDR3 is CSVEPRGHEINEQYF. The DNA of the CDR3 is TGCAGCGTTGAGCCCAGGGGACACGAGATCAATGAGCAGTACTTC.

The rearrangement links TRBV5-1 to TRBJ1-2, with D possibly TRBD1 on 5 matching bases. Trimming took 4 bases from V and 2 from J, leaving 12 bases between them. This CDR3 comprises 14 residues. CDR1 is SGHRS, CDR2 YFSETQ, per germline. CDR3 amino acids: CASSPVTENYGYTF. The CDR3, as DNA: TGCGCCAGCAGCCCAGTGACAGAGAACTATGGCTACACCTTC.

This clonotype occurred a few times. This chain links TRBV4-1 with TRBJ2-1, with D perhaps TRBD2 (6 bases). The CDR3 consists of 16 residues. Germline lookup yields CDR1 MGHRA and CDR2 YSYEKL. The V and J ends lost 3 bases and 0 bases respectively, with 12 bases between them. The CDR3 loop is CASSHIAASSYNEQFF. CDR3 coding DNA: TGCGCCAGCAGCCATATAGCGGCGAGCTCCTACAATGAGCAGTTCTTC.

The gene calls are TRBV28 and TRBJ2-1; 13 positions agree with TRBD2. CDR1 is MDHEN, CDR2 SYDVKM, per germline. V gave up 2 bases and J gave up 0 bases; unmatched junction bases: 1. This CDR3 spans 17 amino acids. The CDR3 loop is CASSLRLAGGSYNEQFF. CDR3 nucleotide sequence: TGTGCCAGCAGTTTACGACTAGCGGGAGGCTCCTACAATGAGCAGTTCTTC.

A remark on this clonotype: Germline is not matched at one junction end, which may reflect a read error. CDR3 coding DNA: TGTGCCAGCAGCTTAACAAGGACAGGGAAGAACGCTGAAGCTTTCTTT. This sequence encodes CASSLTRTGKNAEAFF. V is TRBV7-3 and J is TRBJ1-1; 8 positions match TRBD1. The V gene's germline CDR1 is SGHTA and CDR2 FQGTGA. CDR3 length: 16 amino acids.

This clonotype was recorded a few times. The V call is TRBV27, the J call TRBJ1-5, with 7 bases that match TRBD1. Trimming cost V 2 bases and J 4 bases; bases outside gene matches: 5. The CDR3 is made up of 15 amino acids. The germline V gene has CDR1 MNHEY and CDR2 SMNVEV (reference sequence). CDR3 DNA: TGTGCCAGCAGTTTAGGCAGGGGGATTAATCAGCCCCAGCATTTT. Translating gives CASSLGRGINQPQHF.

V and J are TRBV11-2 and TRBJ2-7; 7 bases are shared with TRBD2. The CDR3 covers 15 residues. The germline CDR1 and CDR2 sequences are SGHAT and FQNNGV. V was clipped by 2 bases and J by 0 bases; unmatched bases: 4. The CDR3 is CASSLRRDYSYEQYF. CDR3 DNA: TGTGCCAGCAGCTTAAGGCGGGACTACTCCTACGAGCAGTACTTC.